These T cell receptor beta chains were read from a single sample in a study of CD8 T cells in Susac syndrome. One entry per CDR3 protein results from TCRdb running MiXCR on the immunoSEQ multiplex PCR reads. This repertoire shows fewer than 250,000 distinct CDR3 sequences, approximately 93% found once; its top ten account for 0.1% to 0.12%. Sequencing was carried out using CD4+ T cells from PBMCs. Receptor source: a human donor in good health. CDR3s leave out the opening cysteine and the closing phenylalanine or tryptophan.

CDR3 protein: ASSQDLKGSAF; J gene: TRBJ1-1; V gene: TRBV14
CDR3 protein: AWSPAYEAF; J gene: TRBJ1-1; V gene: TRBV30
CDR3 protein: ASSFFRDTSYEQY; J gene: TRBJ2-7; V gene: TRBV21-1
CDR3 protein: ASRDTSGTAKYGYT; J gene: TRBJ1-2; V gene: TRBV12-3/TRBV12-4
CDR3 protein: AWSAIYEQY; J gene: TRBJ2-7; V gene: TRBV30
CDR3 protein: ASRGQGARPEQY; J gene: TRBJ2-7; V gene: TRBV28
CDR3 protein: SARDLPAINTEAF; J gene: TRBJ1-1; V gene: TRBV20-1
CDR3 protein: ASSYSGTRGWNGYT; J gene: TRBJ1-2; V gene: TRBV6-6
CDR3 protein: SALVLRTYNEQF; J gene: TRBJ2-1; V gene: TRBV20-1
CDR3 protein: ASSLGTGGSPLH; J gene: TRBJ1-6; V gene: TRBV7-2
CDR3 protein: ASTPEGNTGELF; J gene: TRBJ2-2; V gene: TRBV28
CDR3 protein: SAVEGAGTEAF; J gene: TRBJ1-1; V gene: TRBV29-1
CDR3 protein: SVQGNTEAF; J gene: TRBJ1-1; V gene: TRBV29-1
CDR3 protein: ASSFGASHSYGYT; J gene: TRBJ1-2; V gene: TRBV27
CDR3 protein: ASSLARHLSQPQH; J gene: TRBJ1-5; V gene: TRBV7-2
CDR3 protein: ASSSLSKLAGGSYEQY; J gene: TRBJ2-7; V gene: TRBV12-3/TRBV12-4
CDR3 protein: ASSPWTGSNSDTQY; J gene: TRBJ2-3; V gene: TRBV9
CDR3 protein: ASSLERGNQPQH; J gene: TRBJ1-5; V gene: TRBV27
CDR3 protein: ASGRTVGSPLH; J gene: TRBJ1-6; V gene: TRBV6-2/TRBV6-3
CDR3 protein: ASSPPIARGGRNEQF; J gene: TRBJ2-1; V gene: TRBV28
CDR3 protein: ATRGNTGELF; J gene: TRBJ2-2; V gene: TRBV15
CDR3 protein: ASSRGQFGSDYGYT; J gene: TRBJ1-2; V gene: TRBV28
CDR3 protein: ASSHYRTGGTTLH; J gene: TRBJ1-6; V gene: TRBV14